This record concerns one T cell receptor (beta chain) sequence. TCRdb redid the calling of the 5' RACE reads with MiXCR, one entry per CDR3 protein. The table lists more than 250,000 distinct CDR3 sequences, over 15% of them singletons, with 22% in the top ten. V shed 0 bases and J shed 5 bases, with 12 bases lying between them. CDR3 size: 15 residues. Germline V gene lookup returns CDR1 SGHRS and CDR2 YFSETQ. This record comes from a study of T-cell memory formation after mild COVID-19. Study at large: TCR clusters were largely donor specific.

The chain links TRBV5-1 to TRBJ2-1, with D possibly matching TRBD2 (6 bases). Sequencing was carried out using PBMCs or a T cell subset sorted from them (not recorded which). The TCR originated in a man younger than 30 who had mild COVID-19 (a few samples of this study predate the infection). Cell type and time point are not known. The CDR3 here is CASSLAQGGNNEQFF. As DNA, the CDR3 is TGCGCCAGCAGCTTGGCTCAGGGAGGTAACAATGAGCAGTTCTTC.